This T cell receptor (beta chain) is drawn from a study of CD39 and CD103 CD8 tumor-infiltrating T cells. T lymphocytes were negatively selected, with EpCAM beads added for tumor-infiltrating lymphocytes. CD8+CD4-CD45RA- cells, CCR7-positive or negative, formed the memory CD8 sort. Sequencing used immunoSEQ multiplex PCR; TCRdb keeps in-frame clones, though not all of them. The data show under 20,000 clones, around 90% seen once. This CDR3 is built from 13 residues. Germline CDR1 SGHDT, CDR2 YYEEEE. V lost 4 bases and J lost 8, with 13 bases in between. The clonotype comes from a human donor with head and neck squamous cell carcinoma. The J gene is TRBJ2-1, the V gene TRBV5-6; D may be TRBD2 (6 bases). The material sequenced was CD8+ T cells sorted from blood. Indicated subset: total memory CD8 T cells (CD45RA-CCR7+/-) from blood or uninvolved lymph node. Here the CDR3 DNA reads TGTGCCAGCAGCACGGGACTGGGACATGAGCAGTTCTTC. Its translation: CASSTGLGHEQFF.